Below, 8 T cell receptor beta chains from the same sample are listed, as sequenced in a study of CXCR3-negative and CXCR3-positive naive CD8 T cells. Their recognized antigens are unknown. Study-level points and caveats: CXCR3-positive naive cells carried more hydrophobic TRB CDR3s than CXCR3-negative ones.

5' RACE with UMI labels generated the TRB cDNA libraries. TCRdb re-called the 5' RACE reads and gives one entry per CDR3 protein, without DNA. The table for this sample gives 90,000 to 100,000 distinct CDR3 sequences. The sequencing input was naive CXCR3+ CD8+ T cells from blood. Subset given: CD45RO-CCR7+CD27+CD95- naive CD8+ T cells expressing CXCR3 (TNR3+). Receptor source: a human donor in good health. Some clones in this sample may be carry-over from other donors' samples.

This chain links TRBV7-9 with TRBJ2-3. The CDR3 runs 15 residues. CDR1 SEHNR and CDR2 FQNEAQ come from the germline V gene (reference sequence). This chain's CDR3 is CASSLALDSTDTQYF.

The CDR3 spells CASSQYYRGNEQFF. V and J are TRBV7-3 and TRBJ2-1; lacking DNA, the TRBD1 call made by TCRdb goes unchecked. This CDR3 is built from 14 residues. From germline, CDR1 is SGHTA and CDR2 FQGTGA.

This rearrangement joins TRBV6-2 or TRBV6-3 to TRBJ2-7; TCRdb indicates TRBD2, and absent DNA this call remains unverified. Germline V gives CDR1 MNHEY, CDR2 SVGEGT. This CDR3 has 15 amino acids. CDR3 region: CASSLIPGTNYEQYF.

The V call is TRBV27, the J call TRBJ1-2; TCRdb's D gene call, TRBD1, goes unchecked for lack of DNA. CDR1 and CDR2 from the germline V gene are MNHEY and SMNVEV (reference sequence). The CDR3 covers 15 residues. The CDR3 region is CASSWTGGGGYGYTF.

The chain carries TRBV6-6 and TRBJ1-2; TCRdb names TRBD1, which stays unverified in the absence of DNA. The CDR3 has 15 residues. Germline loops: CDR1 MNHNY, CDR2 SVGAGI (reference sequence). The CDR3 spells CASSYSTQGNYGYTF.

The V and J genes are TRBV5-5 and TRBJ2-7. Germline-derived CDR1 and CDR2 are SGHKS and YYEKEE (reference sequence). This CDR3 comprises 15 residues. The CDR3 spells CASSLGPRTDAEQYF.

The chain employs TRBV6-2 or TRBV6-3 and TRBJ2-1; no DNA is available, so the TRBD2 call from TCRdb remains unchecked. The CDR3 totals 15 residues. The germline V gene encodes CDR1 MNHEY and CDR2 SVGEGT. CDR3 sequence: CASNLRSGGTNEQFF.

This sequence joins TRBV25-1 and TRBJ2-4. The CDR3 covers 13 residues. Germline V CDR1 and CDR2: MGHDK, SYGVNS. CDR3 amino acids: CASSEPTKNIQYF.